The 19 T cell receptor beta chains given below trace back to one sample, sequenced in a study of metastatic and nonmetastatic thyroid tumors. No patient had received any treatment before thyroid surgery. From the PCR reads, TCRdb re-called clones with MiXCR. This sample yields about 38,000 clones, of which approximately 51% are seen a single time; approximately 25% belongs to the top ten. The specimen was tumor tissue. Receptor source: a male donor with papillary thyroid cancer or a benign thyroid nodule (not recorded which). Some clones in this sample may be carry-over from other donors' samples.

The J gene is TRBJ2-2, the V gene TRBV25-1, with 12 nucleotides matching TRBD2. The CDR3 totals 16 residues. Trimming took 3 bases from V and 3 from J; bases not matched to a gene: 2. The germline V gene has CDR1 MGHDK and CDR2 SYGVNS. The CDR3 DNA reads as TGTGCCAGCAGTGATACTAGCGGGGGGTACACCGGGGAGCTGTTTTTT. This sequence encodes CASSDTSGGYTGELFF.

The chain links TRBV30 to TRBJ1-6; D unresolved. V was trimmed by 1 base and J by 7 bases, leaving 5 bases between them. Germline values: CDR1 GTSNPN, CDR2 SVGIG (reference sequence). The CDR3 is 12 amino acids. This CDR3 reads CAWSAENSPLHF. CDR3 nucleotide sequence: TGTGCCTGGAGTGCCGAAAATTCACCCCTCCACTTT.

In this sample, this clone turned up a few times. CDR3 sequence (DNA): TGTGCCAGCAGTCCACTCGGAGTTTCTGGAAACACCATATATTTT. Encoded protein: CASSPLGVSGNTIYF. The rearrangement uses TRBV27 and TRBJ1-3; no clear D. The germline gives CDR1 MNHEY, CDR2 SMNVEV (reference sequence). The CDR3 runs to 15 residues. The V end was cut by 5 bases, the J end by 1 base, with 12 bases between.

This clone was counted a few times. The junction departs from the called germline gene at one end, perhaps through a read error. J is TRBJ2-7 and V is TRBV6-1, with TRBD2 identical over 8 bases. Germline V lookup: CDR1 MNHNS, CDR2 SASEGT. The CDR3 sequence is 15 residues long. CDR3 amino acids: CASSEGSSGSSEQYF. CDR3 nucleotide sequence: TGTGCCAGCAGTGAAGGCTCTAGCGGGTCCTCCGAGCAGTACTTC.

This chain links TRBV4-1 with TRBJ2-7; 7 bases align to TRBD2. The CDR3 length is 15 residues. Germline lookup yields CDR1 MGHRA and CDR2 YSYEKL. The V gene end was trimmed by 3 bases and the J gene end by 2 bases; junction bases not matched to a gene: 7. DNA for the CDR3: TGCGCCAGCAGCCAGGGGGGACTATCCCCCTACGAGCAGTACTTC. Amino acids: CASSQGGLSPYEQYF.

The chain combines TRBV11-3 with TRBJ1-2, with a possible D match to TRBD1 (6 bases). Germline V gives CDR1 SGHNT, CDR2 YENEEA. Trimming took off 3 bases at V and 9 bases at J, with 11 bases between the two ends. The CDR3 totals 12 residues. The CDR3 region has the DNA TGTGCCAGCAGCTTGATGGGGACATGCTACACCTTC. Translation: CASSLMGTCYTF.

DNA of the CDR3: TGCGCCAGCAGCTTGGACCCAGGGACCACTGAAGCTTTCTTT. This encodes CASSLDPGTTEAFF. The chain couples TRBV5-1 to TRBJ1-1; D is perhaps TRBD1 (5 bases). CDR1 is SGHRS and CDR2 is YFSETQ in the germline V gene. V shed 0 bases and J shed 4 bases, with 10 bases lying between them. The CDR3 totals 14 residues.

The chain links TRBV20-1 to TRBJ2-7, with 12 nucleotides matching TRBD1. Per the germline V gene, CDR1 is DFQATT and CDR2 is SNEGSKA (reference sequence). Unmatched junction bases numbered 5, after V lost 3 bases and J lost 5 bases. The CDR3 has 14 amino acids. CDR3 sequence: CSASAGTGGDEQYF. The CDR3 nucleotides are TGCAGTGCTAGCGCCGGGACAGGGGGCGACGAGCAGTACTTC.

This clone was found many times. The CDR3 region has the DNA TGTGCCAGCAGTTATTTGGACAGGGTCTCCTACAATGAGCAGTTCTTC. Translated, it gives CASSYLDRVSYNEQFF. The chain recombines TRBV6-6 with TRBJ2-1, with 8 nucleotides matching TRBD1. Germline values: CDR1 MNHNY, CDR2 SVGAGI (reference sequence). The length of the CDR3 is 16 residues. V lost 3 bases, J lost 0 bases, and 4 bases stayed unmatched.

This clone has just a few counts. The gene calls are TRBV5-4 and TRBJ2-7; D gene ambiguous. Looked up from germline, CDR1 is SGHNT and CDR2 is YYREEE (reference sequence). The ends were cut back, 0 bases at V and 5 bases at J, with 18 bases in the middle. The CDR3 is 16 amino acids. DNA of the CDR3: TGTGCCAGCAGCTTGGGGGTGAGTAGCAACCGGAACGAGCAGTACTTC. This codes for CASSLGVSSNRNEQYF. Using reference TRBV5-4 and TRBJ2-7 for the parts outside the CDR3, the full variable domain is ETGVTQSPTHLIKTRGQQVTLRCSSQSGHNTVSWYQQALGQGPQFIFQYYREEENGRGNFPPRFSGLQFPNYSSELNVNALELDDSALYLCASSLGVSSNRNEQYFGPGTRLTVT.

In its sample, this clone was seen a few times. The rearrangement joins TRBV5-1 to TRBJ2-1; possibly TRBD2 for D (6 bases). The germline gives CDR1 SGHRS, CDR2 YFSETQ. With 0 bases removed from V and 2 bases from J, the gap between germline ends came to 12 bases. CDR3 length: 16 amino acids. CDR3 nucleotides: TGCGCCAGCAGCTTGGACGGCGGGGTAACCTACAATGAGCAGTTCTTC. This sequence encodes CASSLDGGVTYNEQFF.

This clone was seen only a few times. The rearrangement links TRBV10-1 to TRBJ1-3; perhaps TRBD1 as D (5 bases). Germline CDR1 and CDR2: WNHNN and SYGVQD (reference sequence). The V end lost 4 bases, the J end lost 1 base, and 11 bases lay between the germline ends. The length of the CDR3 is 15 residues. The DNA of the CDR3 is TGCGCCAGCAGTGGAGGAGGACATTCTGGAAACACCATATATTTT. As protein: CASSGGGHSGNTIYF.

V usage is TRBV30 and J usage is TRBJ1-2; 10 bases are a match to TRBD1. The CDR3 runs 14 residues. V shed 0 bases, J shed 8 bases, and the junction held 6 bases outside the gene matches. Germline V gives CDR1 GTSNPN, CDR2 SVGIG (reference sequence). CDR3 DNA sequence: TGTGCCTGGAGTGTAGGCGGGGACAGGGGAGGCTACACCTTC. This translates into CAWSVGGDRGGYTF. The complete variable domain, with remaining parts taken from reference TRBV30 and TRBJ1-2, reads SQTIHQWPATLVQPVGSPLSLECTVEGTSNPNLYWYRQAAGRGLQLLFYSVGIGQISSEVPQNLSASRPQDRQFILSSKKLLLSDSGFYLCAWSVGGDRGGYTFGSGTRLTVV.

V gene TRBV19 combines with J gene TRBJ2-3; 11 positions agree with TRBD1. Trimming cost V 1 base and J 4 bases; bases outside gene matches: 7. This CDR3 contains 17 residues. The germline V gene encodes CDR1 LNHDA and CDR2 SQIVND (reference sequence). The CDR3 DNA reads TGTGCCAGTAGTATAGGTTGGACAGGGGGCGCGTCAGATACGCAGTATTTT. It yields the protein CASSIGWTGGASDTQYF.

This chain joins TRBV2 and TRBJ1-5; perhaps TRBD1 as D (5 bases). Germline loops: CDR1 SNHLY, CDR2 FYNNEI. The CDR3 is 15 residues long. The V end lost 5 bases, the J end lost 0 bases, and 11 bases lay between the germline ends. The CDR3 protein is CASSTGTYSNQPQHF. CDR3 nucleotide sequence: TGTGCCAGCAGTACCGGGACTTATAGCAATCAGCCCCAGCATTTT.

A few counts support this clone. The chain uses TRBV19 and TRBJ2-1; 8 bases are a match to TRBD2. The CDR3 has 16 amino acids. Trimming removed 2 bases from V and 2 bases from J; junction bases left unmatched: 5. Germline loops: CDR1 LNHDA, CDR2 SQIVND (reference sequence). In DNA, the CDR3 is TGTGCCAGTAGTATAAATAGCGGGGCCACCTACAATGAGCAGTTCTTC. Protein: CASSINSGATYNEQFF.

The V and J genes are TRBV20-1 and TRBJ2-2; perhaps TRBD1 as D (5 bases). CDR1 is DFQATT and CDR2 is SNEGSKA in the germline V gene (reference sequence). The CDR3 runs to 15 residues. Trimming cost V 0 bases and J 4 bases, with 12 bases left between them. The CDR3 DNA is TGCAGTGCTAGAGATACGCAGGGCATCACCGGGGAGCTGTTTTTT. Protein product: CSARDTQGITGELFF.

The J gene is TRBJ1-2, the V gene TRBV6-1, with D unresolved. V lost 4 bases and J lost 4, with 16 bases in between. Germline CDR1 is MNHNS and CDR2 is SASEGT. The CDR3 runs 15 residues. This CDR3 reads CASSASATFRYGYTF. For the CDR3, the DNA is TGTGCCAGCAGTGCATCAGCGACCTTCCGCTATGGCTACACCTTC.

The chain links TRBV30 to TRBJ1-1, with no clear D. CDR1 GTSNPN and CDR2 SVGIG come from the germline V gene (reference sequence). The CDR3 covers 12 residues. Trimming removed 3 bases from V and 5 bases from J, with 10 bases in between. The CDR3 here is CAWSRRETEAFF. CDR3 in DNA: TGTGCCTGGAGCCGGAGGGAGACTGAAGCTTTCTTT.